This T cell receptor beta chain was found in a study of CXCR3-negative and CXCR3-positive naive CD8 T cells. Study-level information: Each library held about 1.5 +/- 0.3 million TRB reads, 120 million to 150 million in total. General observations from the study: Sequencing showed both naive subsets with comparably high diversity, and memory CD8+ cells much lower. Memory cells showed distinct TRBV-TRBJ patterns, while the two naive subsets matched. Comparison of naive cells showed more hydrophobic TRB CDR3s in CXCR3-positive than in CXCR3-negative naive cells.

The CDR3 is made up of 14 amino acids. Germline CDR1 and CDR2: SGDLS and YYNGEE. The sorting of each CD8+ T cell subset was done in triplicate, at 250,000 to 300,000 cells each. With UMI labels, 5' RACE was used to prepare the TRB cDNA libraries. TCRdb reprocessed the 5' RACE reads, keeping one entry per CDR3 protein, no DNA. The table lists 150,000 to 170,000 distinct CDR3 sequences. Points on this clonotype: Antigen: not known.

The chain combines TRBV9 with TRBJ1-1; TCRdb gives TRBD1 as the D gene, but with no DNA this cannot be confirmed. Material: naive CXCR3+ CD8+ T cells from blood. Noted subset: CD45RO-CCR7+CD27+CD95- naive CD8+ T cells expressing CXCR3 (TNR3+). The TCR was taken from a human donor in good health. Some clones in this sample may be carry-over from other donors' samples. Here the CDR3 reads CASSVGRTGTEAFF.